Listed below are T cell receptor beta chains from one sample, sequenced in a study of PD-L1 blockade in urothelial cancer. Sequencing used immunoSEQ multiplex PCR; TCRdb keeps in-frame clones, though not all of them. This sample has about 29,000 clones; around 86% occur once, and the top ten carry approximately 1.8%. Specimen: PBMCs, collected around atezolizumab (anti-PD-L1) treatment. The origin of the receptors is a man aged 50-60 years with urothelial cancer. Both conserved end residues are part of each CDR3. Each record gives: CDR3 length, D gene, V gene, J gene, clone size, CDR3 DNA, CDR3 protein. A D gene is named only where the DNA matches it firmly. Clone size appears in some rows only: once, few, many, or a class for an expanded clone.

CDR3 length: 13
D gene: TRBD2
V gene: TRBV27
J gene: TRBJ2-7
clone size: .
CDR3 DNA: TGTGCCAGCAGTGGCCGGGAGGCCTACGAGCAGTACTTC
CDR3 protein: CASSGREAYEQYF

CDR3 length: 13
D gene: .
V gene: TRBV9
J gene: TRBJ2-7
clone size: few
CDR3 DNA: TGTGCCAGCAGCGTAGAAAGGGGCGGCGAGCAGTACTTC
CDR3 protein: CASSVERGGEQYF

CDR3 length: 15
D gene: TRBD1
V gene: TRBV19
J gene: TRBJ2-7
clone size: .
CDR3 DNA: TGTGCCAGTACGGCGGGGACAGGCCGATCCTACGAGCAGTACTTC
CDR3 protein: CASTAGTGRSYEQYF

CDR3 length: 13
D gene: .
V gene: TRBV9
J gene: TRBJ2-1
clone size: .
CDR3 DNA: TGTGCCAGCAGCGTGGGAGGAGGAAATGAGCAGTTCTTC
CDR3 protein: CASSVGGGNEQFF

CDR3 length: 14
D gene: TRBD1
V gene: TRBV25-1
J gene: TRBJ1-3
clone size: .
CDR3 DNA: TGTGCCAGCAGAAACACAGGGGGCGAAAACACCATATATTTT
CDR3 protein: CASRNTGGENTIYF

CDR3 length: 14
D gene: TRBD2
V gene: TRBV6-5
J gene: TRBJ2-7
clone size: .
CDR3 DNA: TGTGCCAGCAGTTCCGCTCGGGGGGGGCGAGAGCAGTACTTC
CDR3 protein: CASSSARGGREQYF

CDR3 length: 17
D gene: TRBD2
V gene: TRBV7-2
J gene: TRBJ2-3
clone size: once
CDR3 DNA: TGTGCCAGCAGCTTTTGGGGTGAGCGGGGAGGCACAGATACGCAGTATTTT
CDR3 protein: CASSFWGERGGTDTQYF

CDR3 length: 15
D gene: .
V gene: TRBV6-5
J gene: TRBJ1-3
clone size: once
CDR3 DNA: TGTGCCAGCAGTTCCACGGGAGAGCCGTGGCACACCATATATTTT
CDR3 protein: CASSSTGEPWHTIYF

CDR3 length: 14
D gene: TRBD1
V gene: TRBV27
J gene: TRBJ1-1
clone size: .
CDR3 DNA: TGTGCCAGCAGTCCGGGACAGATGAACACTGAAGCTTTCTTT
CDR3 protein: CASSPGQMNTEAFF

CDR3 length: 14
D gene: .
V gene: TRBV27
J gene: TRBJ2-7
clone size: .
CDR3 DNA: TGTGCCAGCAGTTCCGGGACACGGTCCTACGAGCAGTACTTC
CDR3 protein: CASSSGTRSYEQYF

CDR3 length: 14
D gene: .
V gene: TRBV9
J gene: TRBJ2-2
clone size: .
CDR3 DNA: TGTGCCAGCAGCGCCGGACAAAACACCGGGGAGCTGTTTTTT
CDR3 protein: CASSAGQNTGELFF

CDR3 length: 14
D gene: TRBD2
V gene: TRBV18
J gene: TRBJ2-3
clone size: .
CDR3 DNA: TGTGCCAGCTCACCAAGCGGGGGCACAGATACGCAGTATTTT
CDR3 protein: CASSPSGGTDTQYF

CDR3 length: 15
D gene: TRBD2
V gene: TRBV5-4
J gene: TRBJ2-1
clone size: .
CDR3 DNA: TGTGCCAGCAGCTTCACTAGCGGAAGTTACAATGAGCAGTTCTTC
CDR3 protein: CASSFTSGSYNEQFF

CDR3 length: 15
D gene: TRBD1
V gene: TRBV4-1
J gene: TRBJ2-7
clone size: .
CDR3 DNA: TGCGCCAGCAGAGAAAGGACAGGGGGGATCTACGAGCAGTACTTC
CDR3 protein: CASRERTGGIYEQYF